One and the same sample provided the 22 T cell receptor beta chains below, sequenced in a study of blood T cell repertoires in COVID-19. The data were produced by immunoSEQ multiplex PCR, yet TCRdb's version contains in-frame clones alone and is incomplete. This sample has about 140,000 clones, with less than 80% found just once. The sequenced sample was peripheral blood. The receptor set was obtained from a woman older than 75 with active or convalescent COVID-19.

This clone was seen more than once but under ten times. V is TRBV4-1 and J is TRBJ2-3, with D tentatively TRBD1 (7 bases). Trimming stripped 0 bases from V and 3 bases from J, with 10 bases between. This CDR3 has 15 amino acids. From germline, CDR1 is MGHRA and CDR2 YSYEKL. The chain's CDR3 is CASSQDRGTTDTQYF. CDR3 nucleotides: TGCGCCAGCAGCCAAGACAGGGGGACTACAGATACGCAGTATTTT.

This chain uses TRBV7-3 with TRBJ1-1, with D unclear. The germline V gene encodes CDR1 SGHTA and CDR2 FQGTGA. The V and J ends lost 5 bases and 1 base respectively, with 5 bases between them. CDR3 size: 12 residues. In DNA, the CDR3 is TGTGCCAGCAGCCGAGGGAACACTGAAGCTTTCTTT. The encoded protein is CASSRGNTEAFF.

This clone occurred a few times. The chain links TRBV5-1 to TRBJ1-3; D ambiguous. The length of the CDR3 is 14 residues. Looked up from germline, CDR1 is SGHRS and CDR2 is YFSETQ. Trimming took 5 bases from V and 7 from J, leaving 16 bases between them. The CDR3 spells CASRETGSRNTIYF. The CDR3 DNA reads as TGCGCCAGCAGGGAGACGGGGAGTCGGAACACCATATATTTT.

The chain has TRBV3-1 (or the pseudogene TRBV3-2) and TRBJ1-1; D is ambiguous. Germline V lookup: CDR1 LGHDT, CDR2 YNNKEL (reference sequence). V was shortened by 0 bases and J by 11 bases, with 13 bases between the two germline ends. The CDR3 loop spans 13 amino acids. The CDR3 coding sequence is TGTGCCAGCAGCCAAGAACCCCACAGCGGGGCTTTCTTT. Protein: CASSQEPHSGAFF.

This rearrangement joins TRBV15 to TRBJ1-2; the D is unclear. Germline V gene data show CDR1 as LNHNV and CDR2 as YYDKDF (reference sequence). This CDR3 has 16 residues. Trimming pared 0 bases from V and 2 bases from J, leaving 13 bases between. The CDR3 spells CATSRDFVRSNYGYTF. As DNA, the CDR3 is TGTGCCACCAGCAGAGATTTTGTCAGATCCAACTATGGCTACACCTTC.

V and J are TRBV5-6 and TRBJ1-6; perhaps TRBD1 as D (6 bases). The germline V gene has CDR1 SGHDT and CDR2 YYEEEE. V lost 0 bases and J 8 bases, leaving 12 bases between the germline ends. This CDR3 has 15 amino acids. For the CDR3, the DNA is TGTGCCAGCAGCTTGGGGCAGACAGGTCATTCACCCCTCCACTTT. Translation: CASSLGQTGHSPLHF.

This clone appeared a single time. The chain combines TRBV7-2 with TRBJ2-4; 10 bases are shared with TRBD2. This CDR3 comprises 17 residues. CDR1 SGHTA and CDR2 FQGNSA come from the germline V gene. V shed 1 base, J shed 7 bases, and the junction held 10 bases outside the gene matches. The CDR3 coding sequence is TGTGCCAGCAGCTTAGAGATAGCGGGGGGCCGGGGGAACATTCAGTACTTC. Translation: CASSLEIAGGRGNIQYF.

The V and J genes are TRBV30 and TRBJ2-7; tentative D call: TRBD2 (6 bases). The V and J ends lost 4 bases and 6 bases respectively, with 13 bases between them. CDR1 is GTSNPN and CDR2 is SVGIG in the germline V gene (reference sequence). This CDR3 comprises 12 residues. The CDR3 nucleotides are TGTGCCTGGACCACTGGCGGGGTCGAGCAGTACTTC. Its translation: CAWTTGGVEQYF.

The chain combines TRBV3-1 (or the pseudogene TRBV3-2) with TRBJ1-1, with 8 bases aligning to TRBD1. The V gene end was trimmed by 5 bases and the J gene end by 5 bases; junction bases not matched to a gene: 4. The CDR3 covers 13 residues. Germline assignment: CDR1 LGHDT and CDR2 YNNKEL (reference sequence). CDR3: CASSDYRGTEAFF. The CDR3 nucleotides are TGTGCCAGCAGCGATTACAGGGGGACTGAAGCTTTCTTT.

V usage is TRBV23-1 and J usage is TRBJ1-1, with D possibly TRBD1 on 6 matching bases. TRBV23-1 is marked as an open reading frame, function uncertain. The length of the CDR3 is 16 residues. V dropped 4 bases and J dropped 3 bases, with 18 bases sitting between them. This chain's CDR3 is CASSPGTNPGDTEAFF. CDR3 nucleotide sequence: TGCGCCAGCAGTCCCGGGACAAACCCCGGGGACACTGAAGCTTTCTTT.

The rearrangement links TRBV5-6 to TRBJ1-1; 8 bases are shared with TRBD1. This CDR3 contains 16 residues. The J segment lost 3 bases and the V segment lost 0 bases, leaving 7 bases of the junction unmatched. The germline V gene has CDR1 SGHDT and CDR2 YYEEEE. The chain's CDR3 is CASSLAFQGAYTEAFF. Here the CDR3 DNA reads TGTGCCAGCAGCTTGGCGTTCCAGGGGGCATACACTGAAGCTTTCTTT.

In regard to this clone: Other DNA sequences in this specimen translate into the identical CDR3. The rearrangement uses TRBV21-1 and TRBJ2-7; no DNA check was done on the table's D call, TRBD1. TRBV21-1 is given as a pseudogene. CDR3 length: 19 residues. The CDR3 coding sequence is TGTGCCAGCAGCAAAGATCAGGGATGTTCGACAGGGGGTGCCTACGAGCAGTACTTC. Translating gives CASSKDQGCSTGGAYEQYF.

This clone was seen just once. V usage is TRBV11-2 and J usage is TRBJ1-3; 7 nucleotides match TRBD1. V trimming: 5 bases; J trimming: 0 bases; junction bases outside the gene matches: 4. The CDR3 runs 15 residues. CDR1 is SGHAT and CDR2 is FQNNGV in the germline V gene. The CDR3 sequence is CASSPTGISGNTIYF. The CDR3 coding sequence is TGTGCCAGCAGCCCGACAGGGATCTCTGGAAACACCATATATTTT.

The V and J genes are TRBV19 and TRBJ2-3; possible D gene TRBD2, 5 bases. CDR3 length: 13 residues. V was clipped by 5 bases and J by 6 bases, with 12 bases between them. The V gene's germline CDR1 is LNHDA and CDR2 SQIVND (reference sequence). The CDR3 DNA is TGTGCCAGTAGTTTTCTCTCTAGCGATACGCAGTATTTT. This gives the protein CASSFLSSDTQYF.

J is TRBJ1-2 and V is TRBV19; 9 positions match TRBD1. Per germline, CDR1 LNHDA and CDR2 SQIVND (reference sequence). Unmatched junction bases numbered 9, after V lost 3 bases and J lost 7 bases. The CDR3 consists of 15 residues. The CDR3 reads CASSIIQGASGGYTF. The CDR3 nucleotides are TGTGCCAGTAGTATTATACAGGGGGCATCTGGTGGCTACACCTTC.

This clone appeared once. This chain joins TRBV19 and TRBJ1-4; the match to TRBD1 covers 10 bases. Germline CDR1 is LNHDA and CDR2 is SQIVND (reference sequence). The CDR3 totals 17 residues. J lost 6 bases, V lost 3 bases, and 10 bases had no gene match. This CDR3 reads CASSMGTGVTIHEKLFF. In DNA form, the CDR3 reads TGTGCCAGTAGTATGGGGACAGGGGTTACGATCCATGAAAAACTGTTTTTT. Full variable domain (remainder filled in from reference TRBV19 and TRBJ1-4): DGGITQSPKYLFRKEGQNVTLSCEQNLNHDAMYWYRQDPGQGLRLIYYSQIVNDFQKGDIAEGYSVSREKKESFPLTVTSAQKNPTAFYLCASSMGTGVTIHEKLFFGSGTQLSVL.

The chain is built from TRBV27 and TRBJ2-3; 7 nucleotides align to TRBD2. Germline V CDR1 and CDR2: MNHEY, SMNVEV (reference sequence). CDR3 length equals 16 residues. After removal of 0 bases from V and 9 bases from J, the junction contained 12 bases not matched to a gene. In DNA, the CDR3 is TGTGCCAGCAGTTTATCGGCTAGCGGCGTTCCCGGGACGCAGTATTTT. Residues: CASSLSASGVPGTQYF.

This chain uses TRBV7-9 with TRBJ1-6; 7 bases fit TRBD1. This CDR3 spans 17 amino acids. Germline CDR1 SEHNR, CDR2 FQNEAQ (reference sequence). Trimming took 2 bases from V and 8 from J; bases not matched to a gene: 12. CDR3 sequence (DNA): TGTGCCAGCAGCTTATCCAACAGGGGAAATAGAGATTCACCCCTCCACTTT. It encodes CASSLSNRGNRDSPLHF.

This chain links TRBV2 with TRBJ1-4; D gene ambiguous. V shed 3 bases and J shed 13 bases, with 12 bases lying between them. Per germline, CDR1 SNHLY and CDR2 FYNNEI. The CDR3 has 12 amino acids. The CDR3 spells CASSEGGLGLFF. CDR3 in DNA: TGTGCCAGCAGTGAGGGCGGACTGGGACTGTTTTTT. Complete variable domain (other parts from reference TRBV2 and TRBJ1-4): EPEVTQTPSHQVTQMGQEVILRCVPISNHLYFYWYRQILGQKVEFLVSFYNNEISEKSEIFDDQFSVERPDGSNFTLKIRSTKLEDSAMYFCASSEGGLGLFFGSGTQLSVL.

The rearrangement links TRBV18 to TRBJ2-3, with D possibly matching TRBD2 (7 bases). In germline, CDR1 is KGHSH, CDR2 LQKENI. Trimming shortened V by 2 bases and J by 4 bases, and 10 bases separated the two germline ends. CDR3 size: 14 residues. CDR3 residues: CASSPYGGPDTQYF. The CDR3 nucleotides are TGTGCCAGCTCACCATACGGGGGGCCAGATACGCAGTATTTT.

The table lists this clone with a few counts. This chain joins TRBV6-5 and TRBJ1-2; D is possibly TRBD1 (6 bases). This CDR3 is 14 amino acids long. Trimming shortened V by 5 bases and J by 0 bases, and 10 bases separated the two germline ends. Per germline, CDR1 MNHEY and CDR2 SVGAGI. DNA for the CDR3: TGTGCCAGCAGTCGTCGACAGGCTAACTATGGCTACACCTTC. Protein sequence: CASSRRQANYGYTF.

This chain connects TRBV4-1 to TRBJ2-5; no reliable D call. The CDR3 contains 16 residues. CDR1 and CDR2 from the germline V gene are MGHRA and YSYEKL. V lost 1 base, J lost 2 bases, and 14 bases lay in between. CDR3 coding DNA: TGCGCCAGCAGCCAAGTTTTTCTGAGGTTACAAGAGACCCAGTACTTC. Amino acid sequence: CASSQVFLRLQETQYF.